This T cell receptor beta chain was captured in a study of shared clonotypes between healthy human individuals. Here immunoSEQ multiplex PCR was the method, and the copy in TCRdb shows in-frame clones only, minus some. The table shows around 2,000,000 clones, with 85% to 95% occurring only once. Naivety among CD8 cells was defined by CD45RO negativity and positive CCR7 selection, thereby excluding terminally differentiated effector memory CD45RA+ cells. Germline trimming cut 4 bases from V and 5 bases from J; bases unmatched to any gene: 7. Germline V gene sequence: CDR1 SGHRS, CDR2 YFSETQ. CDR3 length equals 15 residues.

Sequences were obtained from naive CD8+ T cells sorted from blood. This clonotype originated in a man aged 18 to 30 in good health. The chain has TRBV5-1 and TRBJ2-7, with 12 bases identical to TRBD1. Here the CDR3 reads CASSHRDRGPDEQYF. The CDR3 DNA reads TGCGCCAGCAGCCACCGGGACAGGGGGCCTGACGAGCAGTACTTC.